This section outlines one TCR beta chain sequence together with its context. Antigen: not known. Trimming at V came to 2 bases and at J to 5 bases, leaving 7 bases not matched to a gene. Germline lookup yields CDR1 LGHNA and CDR2 YNFKEQ. The CDR3 sequence is 15 residues long. Assay: immunoSEQ multiplex PCR; the TCRdb copy retains only in-frame clones and omits some. The sample has about 96,000 clones; more than 85% are singletons. This specimen belongs to a study of PD-1 blockade in classical Hodgkin lymphoma. Study information: Patients got intravenous nivolumab 3 mg/kg every 2 weeks. General study points: Nothing has yet pinned down what causes the repertoire differences, possibly disease activity or prior therapy. Newly diagnosed patients were reported to exhibit reduced baseline TCR diversity relative to healthy donors.

Time point of the sample: cycle 4 day 1 (C4D1), after five to seven weeks of nivolumab. The patients all showed relapse after autologous stem cell transplantation, while their brentuximab vedotin exposure varied. J is TRBJ2-5 and V is TRBV4-2; 8 bases map to TRBD2. The origin of this receptor is a human donor with classical Hodgkin lymphoma. Material: peripheral blood mononuclear cells (PBMCs), obtained before the fourth cycle of nivolumab. The CDR3 sequence: CASSQTSGLRETQYF. The CDR3 DNA is TGTGCCAGCAGCCAAACTAGCGGCTTAAGGGAGACCCAGTACTTC.